This T cell receptor (beta chain) originates from a study of control samples from healthy donors and cancer patients. The germline V gene has CDR1 MNHEY and CDR2 SMNVEV (reference sequence). The ends were cut back, 10 bases at V and 2 bases at J, with 18 bases in the middle. The CDR3 extends over 14 amino acids. TCRdb keeps only in-frame clones here, not all; method: immunoSEQ multiplex PCR. The sample yields about 160,000 clones, roughly 95% seen once. This clonotype was sampled from a woman between 25 and 40 years old in good health. The V call is TRBV27, the J call TRBJ2-7; tentative D call: TRBD2 (5 bases). The sequenced material came from blood. This CDR3 reads CATAFGVGAYEQYF. DNA of the CDR3: TGTGCCACCGCCTTCGGGGTCGGTGCCTACGAGCAGTACTTC.